A single sample gave rise to the 7 T cell receptor beta chains below, sequenced in a study of shared clonotypes between healthy human individuals. Method: immunoSEQ multiplex PCR; TCRdb's copy keeps in-frame clones and lacks some. The data contain 1,500,000 or so clones, around 97% of them seen just once; the ten biggest clones take up roughly 1.2%. The material sequenced was naive CD4+ T cells sorted from blood. Subset indicated: CD45RA+ positively selected. These receptors came from a man between 25 and 39 years old in good health.

The rearrangement joins TRBV9 to TRBJ2-5; 8 bases are shared with TRBD1. V lost 3 bases, J lost 4 bases, and 14 bases stayed unmatched. Germline loops: CDR1 SGDLS, CDR2 YYNGEE. The CDR3 contains 17 residues. The CDR3 coding sequence is TGTGCCAGCAGCGAAGTGGCCGTTTCAGGGGGCGCAGAGACCCAGTACTTC. Amino acids: CASSEVAVSGGAETQYF.

A word on this clone: Other DNA variants within this sample encode the same CDR3. V is TRBV9 and J is TRBJ1-1; the D is unclear. In germline, CDR1 is SGDLS, CDR2 YYNGEE. The V gene lost 0 bases and the J gene lost 0 bases, with 6 bases spanning the gap. The CDR3 loop spans 14 amino acids. CDR3 sequence reads: CASSVDRVNTEAFF. The DNA of the CDR3 is TGTGCCAGCAGCGTAGATCGTGTGAACACTGAAGCTTTCTTT.

CDR3 sequence: CAISEGGGFTEAFF. Written as DNA, the CDR3 is TGTGCCATCAGTGAGGGAGGGGGCTTCACTGAAGCTTTCTTT. This rearrangement joins TRBV10-3 to TRBJ1-1; 7 bases map to TRBD1. The germline V gene encodes CDR1 ENHRY and CDR2 SYGVKD. J lost 4 bases, V lost 2 bases, and 4 bases had no gene match. This CDR3 has 14 residues.

This chain uses TRBV7-6 with TRBJ2-2; 15 bases are shared with TRBD2. Germline CDR1 reads SGHVS; CDR2 reads FNYEAQ. The CDR3 spans 16 residues. V was pared by 5 bases and J by 5 bases, with 3 bases of the junction left unmatched. CDR3 bases: TGTGCCAGCAGCCTAGGGACTAGCGGGAGGACCGGGGAGCTGTTTTTT. Amino acid sequence: CASSLGTSGRTGELFF.

Details on this clone: The sample contains more than one DNA sequence encoding this CDR3. The rearrangement joins TRBV19 to TRBJ2-7; tentatively, D is TRBD2 (5 bases). The CDR3 runs to 14 residues. V was clipped by 0 bases and J by 2 bases, with 8 bases between them. The germline CDR1 and CDR2 sequences are LNHDA and SQIVND (reference sequence). The CDR3 nucleotides are TGTGCCAGTAGTATAGATGGTAGCGCCTACGAGCAGTACTTC. It translates to CASSIDGSAYEQYF.

This chain joins TRBV4-3 and TRBJ1-2; TRBD1 is a possible D gene (5 bases). The CDR3 extends over 15 amino acids. Germline assignment: CDR1 LGHNA and CDR2 YSLEER. The V gene lost 0 bases and the J gene lost 2 bases, with 10 bases spanning the gap. CDR3 region: CASSQDRGGNYGYTF. The CDR3 bases are TGCGCCAGCAGCCAAGATCGCGGGGGAAACTATGGCTACACCTTC.

The rearrangement uses TRBV18 and TRBJ2-5, with 14 nucleotides matching TRBD2. The CDR3 loop spans 16 amino acids. After removal of 5 bases from V and 4 bases from J, the junction contained 6 bases not matched to a gene. CDR1 and CDR2 from the germline V gene are KGHSH and LQKENI. For the CDR3, the DNA is TGTGCCAGCTCAGCGACTAGCGGGAGGGCCGGAGAGACCCAGTACTTC. It codes for CASSATSGRAGETQYF.